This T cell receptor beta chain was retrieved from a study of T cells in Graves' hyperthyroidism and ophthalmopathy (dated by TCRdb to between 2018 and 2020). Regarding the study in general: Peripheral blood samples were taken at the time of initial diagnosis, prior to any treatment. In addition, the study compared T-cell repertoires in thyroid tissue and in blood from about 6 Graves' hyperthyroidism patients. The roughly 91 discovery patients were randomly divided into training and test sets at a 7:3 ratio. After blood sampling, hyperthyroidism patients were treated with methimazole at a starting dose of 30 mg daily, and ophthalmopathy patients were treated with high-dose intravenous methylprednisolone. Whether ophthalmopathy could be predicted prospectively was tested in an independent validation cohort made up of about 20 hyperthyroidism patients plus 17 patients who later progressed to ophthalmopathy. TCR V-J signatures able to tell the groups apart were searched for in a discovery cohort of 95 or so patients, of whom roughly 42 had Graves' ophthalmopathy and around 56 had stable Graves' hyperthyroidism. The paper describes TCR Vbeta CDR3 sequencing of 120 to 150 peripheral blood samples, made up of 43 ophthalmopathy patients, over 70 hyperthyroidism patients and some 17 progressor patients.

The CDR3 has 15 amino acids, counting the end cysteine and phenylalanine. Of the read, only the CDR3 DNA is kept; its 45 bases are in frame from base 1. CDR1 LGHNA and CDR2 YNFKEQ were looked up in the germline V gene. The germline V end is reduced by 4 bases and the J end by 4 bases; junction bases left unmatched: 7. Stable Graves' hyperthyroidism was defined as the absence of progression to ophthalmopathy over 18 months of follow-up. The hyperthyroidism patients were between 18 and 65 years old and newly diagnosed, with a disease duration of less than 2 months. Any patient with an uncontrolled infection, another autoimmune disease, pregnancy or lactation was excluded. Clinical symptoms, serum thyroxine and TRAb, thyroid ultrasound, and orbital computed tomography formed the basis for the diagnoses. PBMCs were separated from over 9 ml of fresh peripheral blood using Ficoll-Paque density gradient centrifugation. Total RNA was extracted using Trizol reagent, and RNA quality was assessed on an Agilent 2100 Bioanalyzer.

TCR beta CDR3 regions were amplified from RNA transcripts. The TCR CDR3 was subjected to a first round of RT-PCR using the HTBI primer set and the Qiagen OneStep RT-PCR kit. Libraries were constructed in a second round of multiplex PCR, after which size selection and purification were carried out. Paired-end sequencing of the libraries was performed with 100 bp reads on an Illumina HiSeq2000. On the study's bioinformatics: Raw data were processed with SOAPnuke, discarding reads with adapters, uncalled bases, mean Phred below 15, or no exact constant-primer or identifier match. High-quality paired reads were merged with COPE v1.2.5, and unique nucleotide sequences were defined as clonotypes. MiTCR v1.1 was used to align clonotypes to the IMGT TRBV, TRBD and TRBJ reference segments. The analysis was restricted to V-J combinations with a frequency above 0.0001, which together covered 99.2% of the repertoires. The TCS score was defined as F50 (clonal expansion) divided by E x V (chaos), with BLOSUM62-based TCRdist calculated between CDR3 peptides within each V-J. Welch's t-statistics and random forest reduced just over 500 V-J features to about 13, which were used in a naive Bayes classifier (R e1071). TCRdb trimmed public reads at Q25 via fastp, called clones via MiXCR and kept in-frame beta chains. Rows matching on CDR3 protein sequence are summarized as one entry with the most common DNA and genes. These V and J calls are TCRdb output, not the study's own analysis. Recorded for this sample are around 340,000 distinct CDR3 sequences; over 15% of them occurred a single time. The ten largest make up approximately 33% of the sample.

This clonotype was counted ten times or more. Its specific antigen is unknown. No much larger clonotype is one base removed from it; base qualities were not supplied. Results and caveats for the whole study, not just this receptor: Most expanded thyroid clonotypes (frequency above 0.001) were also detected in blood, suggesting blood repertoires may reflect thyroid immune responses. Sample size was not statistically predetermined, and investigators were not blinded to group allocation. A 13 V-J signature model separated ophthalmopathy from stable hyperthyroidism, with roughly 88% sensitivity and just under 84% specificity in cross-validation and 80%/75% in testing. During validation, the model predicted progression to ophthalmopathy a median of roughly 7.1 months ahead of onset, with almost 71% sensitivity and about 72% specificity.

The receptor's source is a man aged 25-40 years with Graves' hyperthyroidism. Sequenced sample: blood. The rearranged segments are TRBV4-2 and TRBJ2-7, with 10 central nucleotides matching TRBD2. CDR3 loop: CASSPPSGRGYEQYF. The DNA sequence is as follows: TGTGCCAGCAGCCCTCCTAGCGGGAGAGGGTACGAGCAGTACTTC.